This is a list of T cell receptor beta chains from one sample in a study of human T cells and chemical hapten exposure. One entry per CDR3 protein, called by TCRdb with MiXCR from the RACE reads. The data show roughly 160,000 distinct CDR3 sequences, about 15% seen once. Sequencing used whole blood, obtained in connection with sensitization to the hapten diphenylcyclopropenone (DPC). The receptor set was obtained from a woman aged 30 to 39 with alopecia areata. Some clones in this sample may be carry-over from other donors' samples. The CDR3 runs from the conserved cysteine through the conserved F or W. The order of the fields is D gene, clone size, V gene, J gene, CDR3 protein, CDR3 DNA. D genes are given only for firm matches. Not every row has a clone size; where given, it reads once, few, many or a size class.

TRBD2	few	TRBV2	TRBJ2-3	CASSVRGGDTQYF	TGTGCCAGCAGTGTACGGGGGGGAGATACGCAGTATTTT
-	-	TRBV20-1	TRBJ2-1	CSPQEGEGWVHEQFF	TGCAGTCCCCAAGAAGGAGAGGGATGGGTTCATGAGCAGTTCTTC
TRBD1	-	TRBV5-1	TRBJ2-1	CASSYGTGVVNEQFF	TGCGCCAGCAGCTACGGGACAGGGGTGGTTAATGAGCAGTTCTTC
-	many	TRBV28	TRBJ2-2	CASSLGGRVTGELFF	TGTGCCAGCAGCCTAGGGGGTCGGGTGACCGGGGAGCTGTTTTTT
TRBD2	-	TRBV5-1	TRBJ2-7	CASSLAGGSYEQYF	TGCGCCAGCAGCTTGGCCGGGGGGTCCTACGAGCAGTACTTC
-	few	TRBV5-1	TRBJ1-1	CASSLDWGNTEAFF	TGCGCCAGCAGCTTGGACTGGGGGAACACTGAAGCTTTCTTT
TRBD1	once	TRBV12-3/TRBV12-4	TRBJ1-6	CASSFRGTGSLYF	TGTGCCAGCAGTTTTCGCGGGACAGGGTCTCTGTACTTT
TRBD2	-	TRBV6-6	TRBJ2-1	CASSSSGTSADEQFF	TGTGCCAGCAGTTCCTCCGGGACTAGCGCAGATGAGCAGTTCTTC
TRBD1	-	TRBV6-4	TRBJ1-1	CASRDRGGSEAFF	TGTGCCAGCAGAGACAGGGGGGGCTCCGAAGCTTTCTTT
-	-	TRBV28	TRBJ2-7	CASSYAGKPYEQYF	TGTGCCAGCAGTTACGCAGGGAAACCCTACGAGCAGTACTTC
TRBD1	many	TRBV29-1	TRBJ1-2	CSVDPGGFYGYTF	TGCAGCGTTGATCCAGGGGGGTTCTATGGCTACACCTTC
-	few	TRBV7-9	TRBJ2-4	CASSATGGRAKNIQYF	TGTGCCAGCAGCGCCACAGGCGGGCGGGCCAAAAACATTCAGTACTTC
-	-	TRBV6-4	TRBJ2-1	CASSPGSGPYNEQFF	TGTGCCAGCAGTCCAGGTAGCGGCCCCTACAATGAGCAGTTCTTC
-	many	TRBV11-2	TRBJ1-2	CASSLEQEGLDGYTF	TGTGCCAGCAGCTTAGAGCAAGAGGGGCTAGATGGCTACACCTTC
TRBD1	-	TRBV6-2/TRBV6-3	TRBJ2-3	CASRKLRDSFFTDTQYF	TGTGCCAGCAGGAAATTACGGGACAGTTTTTTCACAGATACGCAGTATTTT
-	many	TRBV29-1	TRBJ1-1	CSVTPRQEGTEAFF	TGCAGCGTAACCCCCCGACAGGAGGGCACTGAAGCTTTCTTT
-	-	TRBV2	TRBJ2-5	CASNRRGETQYF	TGTGCCAGCAACCGTCGGGGCGAGACCCAGTACTTC
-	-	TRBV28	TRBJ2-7	CASSLSALSYEQYF	TGTGCCAGCAGTTTAAGTGCTCTCTCCTACGAGCAGTACTTC
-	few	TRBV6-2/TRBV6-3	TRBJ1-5	CASSQPGAGQPQHF	TGTGCCAGCAGTCAACCAGGGGCGGGGCAGCCCCAGCATTTT
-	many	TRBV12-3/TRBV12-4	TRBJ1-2	CASSSGGQYGYTF	TGTGCCAGCAGTTCGGGGGGCCAATATGGCTACACCTTC
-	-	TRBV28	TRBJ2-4	CASSSNVDGIQYF	TGTGCCAGCAGTAGCAACGTGGATGGCATTCAGTACTTC
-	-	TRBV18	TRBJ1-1	CASSPPTRVNTEAFF	TGTGCCAGCTCACCACCAACCAGGGTAAACACTGAAGCTTTCTTT
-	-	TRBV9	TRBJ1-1	CASSVEGPSTEAFF	TGTGCCAGCAGCGTAGAGGGACCGAGCACTGAAGCTTTCTTT
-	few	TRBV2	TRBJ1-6	CASSFRGHNSPLHF	TGTGCCAGCAGTTTTCGGGGGCATAATTCACCCCTCCACTTT
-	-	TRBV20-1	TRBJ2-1	CSASRGPYNEQFF	TGCAGTGCTTCGCGGGGCCCCTACAATGAGCAGTTCTTC
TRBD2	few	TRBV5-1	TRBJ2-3	CASSPPVLAVGSTDTQYF	TGCGCCAGCAGCCCGCCGGTTCTAGCGGTCGGGAGCACAGATACGCAGTATTTT
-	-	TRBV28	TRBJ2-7	CASRSQGGGNYEQYF	TGTGCCAGCAGATCACAGGGAGGGGGAAACTACGAGCAGTACTTC
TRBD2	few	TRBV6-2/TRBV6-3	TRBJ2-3	CASSYSGLAGEADTQYF	TGTGCCAGCAGTTACTCGGGACTAGCGGGAGAAGCAGATACGCAGTATTTT
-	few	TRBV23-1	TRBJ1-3	CASSQPRGGSGNTIYF	TGCGCCAGCAGTCAGCCGCGCGGGGGCTCTGGAAACACCATATATTTT
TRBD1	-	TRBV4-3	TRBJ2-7	CASSQDFSGGVSNVYEQYF	TGCGCCAGCAGCCAAGATTTTTCAGGGGGAGTTAGCAATGTATACGAGCAGTACTTC
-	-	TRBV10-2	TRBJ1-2	CASSDPDSYGYTF	TGCGCCAGCAGTGATCCGGACAGCTATGGCTACACCTTC
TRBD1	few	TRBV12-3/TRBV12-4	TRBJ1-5	CASSGDLTGGGGPGQPQHF	TGTGCCAGCTCTGGAGACCTTACAGGGGGCGGCGGGCCCGGTCAGCCCCAGCATTTT